This entry describes one T cell receptor beta chain. Germline V lookup: CDR1 MDHEN, CDR2 SYDVKM. V shed 4 bases and J 3 bases; nucleotides not matched to a gene: 8. CDR3 length: 15 residues. The PCR used 60 Vbeta and 13 Jbeta primers. Generated by immunoSEQ multiplex PCR, the TCRdb table keeps only in-frame clones and is missing some. This sample carries some 87,000 clones, 78% of them seen once, and the ten largest clones take around 6.4%. The data are from a study of cytomegalovirus exposure and HLA in healthy donors. The clonotype originates from a man aged 18 to 30 in good health and CMV-seropositive. Sequencing was done on a sample of PBMCs. The chain uses TRBV28 and TRBJ1-2; TRBD1 matches at 7 bases. The CDR3 DNA sequence: TGTGCCAGCAGTTCACCGGGACAGTCTTACTATGGCTACACCTTC. Amino acids: CASSSPGQSYYGYTF.